The 8 T cell receptor beta chains given below trace back to one sample, sequenced in a study of T cell responses to AZD1222 COVID-19 vaccine. Some clones are missing from TCRdb's copy, which holds only in-frame ones; the method was immunoSEQ multiplex PCR. The profile covers roughly 180,000 clones, with 75% to 90% appearing a single time and approximately 7.2% taken by the ten largest. Sequenced material: peripheral blood, taken on day 0 of AZD1222 vaccination. All receptors derive from an adult in good health.

The chain carries TRBV7-3 and TRBJ2-3; D is unresolved. Trimming removed 1 base from V and 4 bases from J, with 6 bases in between. Germline V lookup: CDR1 SGHTA, CDR2 FQGTGA. This CDR3 has 13 residues. The CDR3 sequence is CASSLIEADTQYF. In nucleotides, the CDR3 is TGTGCCAGCAGCTTAATTGAGGCAGATACGCAGTATTTT. The full variable domain, completed using reference TRBV7-3 and TRBJ2-3, is GAGVSQTPSNKVTEKGKYVELRCDPISGHTALYWYRQSLGQGPEFLIYFQGTGAADDSGLPNDRFFAVRPEGSVSTLKIQRTERGDSAVYLCASSLIEADTQYFGPGTRLTVL.

V and J are TRBV7-6 and TRBJ2-7; D is perhaps TRBD1 (5 bases). CDR3 length: 14 residues. Germline CDR1 reads SGHVS; CDR2 reads FNYEAQ. The V end lost 1 base, the J end lost 4 bases, and 11 bases lay between the germline ends. In DNA, the CDR3 is TGTGCCAGCAGCTTAGGGGAAGGGGCTTACGAGCAGTACTTC. Encoded protein: CASSLGEGAYEQYF.

The rearrangement joins TRBV7-2 to TRBJ1-5, with 7 bases lining up with TRBD1. V lost 2 bases, J lost 7 bases, and 5 bases stayed unmatched. The germline CDR1 and CDR2 sequences are SGHTA and FQGNSA. The CDR3 has 14 residues. CDR3 in DNA: TGTGCCAGCAGCTTAAGACAGGGTGAACAGCCCCAGCATTTT. Translated, it gives CASSLRQGEQPQHF.

The chain uses TRBV5-5 and TRBJ2-5, with 11 bases fitting TRBD2. The CDR3 loop spans 15 amino acids. The germline CDR1 and CDR2 sequences are SGHKS and YYEKEE (reference sequence). Trimming at V came to 5 bases and at J to 5 bases, leaving 8 bases not matched to a gene. CDR3 coding DNA: TGTGCCAGCAGTTTTACTAGCGGGGGAGGGGAGACCCAGTACTTC. As protein: CASSFTSGGGETQYF.

DNA for the CDR3: TGTGCCAGCAACCCGGGGCCCCAGCATTTT. Its protein product is CASNPGPQHF. This chain connects TRBV3-1 (or the pseudogene TRBV3-2) to TRBJ1-5; D is unresolved. This CDR3 region has 10 residues. Germline loops: CDR1 LGHDT, CDR2 YNNKEL (reference sequence). V gave up 7 bases and J gave up 9 bases, with 7 bases separating them.

The V call is TRBV29-1, the J call TRBJ2-5; possibly TRBD1 for D (6 bases). This CDR3 has 15 residues. Germline V gives CDR1 SQVTM, CDR2 ANQGSEA. V lost 4 bases and J lost 2, with 17 bases in between. The CDR3 is CSVVTPQGWQETQYF. CDR3 sequence (DNA): TGCAGCGTTGTCACCCCACAGGGATGGCAAGAGACCCAGTACTTC.

The gene calls are TRBV29-1 and TRBJ1-1; no clear D gene. In germline, CDR1 is SQVTM, CDR2 ANQGSEA. This CDR3 comprises 12 residues. The V end was cut by 4 bases, the J end by 1 base, with 7 bases between. This CDR3 reads CSVASGNTEAFF. CDR3 coding DNA: TGCAGCGTTGCTTCGGGGAACACTGAAGCTTTCTTT.

The CDR3 here is CASSQEDRIYGYTF. The CDR3 coding sequence is TGCGCCAGCAGCCAGGAGGACAGGATCTATGGCTACACCTTC. The rearrangement joins TRBV4-1 to TRBJ1-2, with 7 bases matching TRBD1. Germline assignment: CDR1 MGHRA and CDR2 YSYEKL. The trim removed 3 bases at V and 4 bases at J, leaving 5 bases unmatched. The CDR3 runs 14 residues.